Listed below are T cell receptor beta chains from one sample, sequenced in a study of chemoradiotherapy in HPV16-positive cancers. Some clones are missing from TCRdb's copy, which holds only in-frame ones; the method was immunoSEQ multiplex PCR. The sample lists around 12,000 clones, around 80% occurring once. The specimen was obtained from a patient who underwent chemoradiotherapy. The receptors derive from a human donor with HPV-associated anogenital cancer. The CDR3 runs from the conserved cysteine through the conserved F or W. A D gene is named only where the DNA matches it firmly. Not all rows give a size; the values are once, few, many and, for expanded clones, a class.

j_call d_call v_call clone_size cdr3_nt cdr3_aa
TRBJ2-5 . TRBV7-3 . TGTGCCAGCAGCGTTGGGGGGGCTCGGGAGACCCAGTACTTC CASSVGGARETQYF
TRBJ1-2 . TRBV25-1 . TGTGCCAGCGTCTCCGGGACCTCCCCCTTCGGCTACACCTTC CASVSGTSPFGYTF
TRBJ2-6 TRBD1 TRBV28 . TGTGCCAGCAGTTATCTGTGGGACAGTAGCTCTGGGGCCAACGTCCTGACTTTC CASSYLWDSSSGANVLTF
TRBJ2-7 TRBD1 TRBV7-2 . TGTGCCAGCAGCTTACGGACAGGCTACGAGCAGTACTTC CASSLRTGYEQYF
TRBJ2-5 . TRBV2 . TGTGCCGGAAGAAGTCACACCCGGGAGACCCAGTACTTC CAGRSHTRETQYF
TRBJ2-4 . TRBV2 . TGTGCCAGCAGGTCCGGGACAAAAAACATTCAGTACTTC CASRSGTKNIQYF
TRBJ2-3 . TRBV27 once TGTGCCAGCAGAGCGACAGCGGTGGATACGCAGTATTTT CASRATAVDTQYF
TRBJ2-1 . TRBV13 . TGTGCCAGCAGCTTAGGGACAGGCTACAATGAGCAGTTCTTC CASSLGTGYNEQFF
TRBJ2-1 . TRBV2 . TGTGCCAGCGGAAACAATGAGCAGTTCTTC CASGNNEQFF
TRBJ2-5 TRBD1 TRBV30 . TGTGCCTGGAGTAGACAGGGAGAGACCCAGTACTTC CAWSRQGETQYF
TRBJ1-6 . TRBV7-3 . TGTGCCAGCACCCTATCTGGGCAGGGTTTCTATAATTCACCCCTCCACTTT CASTLSGQGFYNSPLHF
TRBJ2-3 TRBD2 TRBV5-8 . TGTGCCAGCAGCTCCGGGGGAGCGGCGGGGGACACAGATACGCAGTATTTT CASSSGGAAGDTDTQYF
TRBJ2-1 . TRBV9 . TGTGCCAGCAGCGTTTTCGGCTCCTACAATGAGCAGTTCTTC CASSVFGSYNEQFF
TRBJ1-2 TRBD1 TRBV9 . TGTGCCAGCAGCCCCTGGGCAGGGGGAACGGGCTACACCTTC CASSPWAGGTGYTF
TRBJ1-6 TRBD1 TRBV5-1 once TGCGCCAGCAGCTGGGGGGACAGCCTGAATTCACCCCTCCACTTT CASSWGDSLNSPLHF
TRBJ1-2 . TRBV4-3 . TGCGCCAGCAGCCAAGGACGGACTAACTATGGCTACACCTTC CASSQGRTNYGYTF
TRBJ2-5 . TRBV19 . TGTGCCAGTAGTTGGAATGGGGCTGGTGGGTCAGAGACCCAGTACTTC CASSWNGAGGSETQYF
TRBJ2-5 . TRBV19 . TGTGCCAGTAGTATAGAGGGCAGACAAGAGACCCAGTACTTC CASSIEGRQETQYF
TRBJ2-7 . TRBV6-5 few TGTGCCAGCAGTCCGTTCGGAGTAGAGCAGTACTTC CASSPFGVEQYF
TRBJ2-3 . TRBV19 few TGTGCCAGTAGTCCACGGGACCGGAGCACAGATACGCAGTATTTT CASSPRDRSTDTQYF
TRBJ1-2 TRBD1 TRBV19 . TGTGCCAGCACACCCGATATACGAGACAGGGGGTCAGGTGGCTACACCTTC CASTPDIRDRGSGGYTF
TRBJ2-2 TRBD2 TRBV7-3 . TGTGCCAGCAGCTCCAGCGGGGGGGCCAACGCCGGGGAGCTGTTTTTT CASSSSGGANAGELFF
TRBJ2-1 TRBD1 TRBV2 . TGTGCCAGCATGAATACAGGGGGCTTGTACCTAGCCTACAATGAGCAGTTCTTC CASMNTGGLYLAYNEQFF
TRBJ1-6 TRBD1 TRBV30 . TGTGCCTGGAGTGCATCCGGGACAGGGATGAGAGGGTATTCACCCCTCCACTTT CAWSASGTGMRGYSPLHF
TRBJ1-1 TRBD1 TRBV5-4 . TGTGCCAGCAGCTTGAAACAGGGGGGCCTGAACACTGAAGCTTTCTTT CASSLKQGGLNTEAFF
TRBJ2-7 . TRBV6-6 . TGTGCCAGCAGTTTCACGGGCCTAAGTCACGAGCAGTACTTC CASSFTGLSHEQYF
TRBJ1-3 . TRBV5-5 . TGTGCCAGCAGCCCAATGGCAGACACCATATATTTT CASSPMADTIYF
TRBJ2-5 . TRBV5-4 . TGTGCCAGCAGCGAGGGGATCAGCTACGAGACCCAGTACTTC CASSEGISYETQYF
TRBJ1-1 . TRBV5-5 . TGTGCCAGCAGCCTTACCCCGGCAGCCTTGATGAACACTGAAGCTTTCTTT CASSLTPAALMNTEAFF
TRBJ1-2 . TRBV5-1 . TGCGCCAGCAGCTTGGGACCGATTAACTATGGCTACACCTTC CASSLGPINYGYTF
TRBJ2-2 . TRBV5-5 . TGTGCCAGCAGCTTGGTTGAGGTCACCGGGGAGCTGTTTTTT CASSLVEVTGELFF
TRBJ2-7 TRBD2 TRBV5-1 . TGCGCCAGCAGCTCTAGTGGCGGGGGAACCGACGAGCAGTACTTC CASSSSGGGTDEQYF
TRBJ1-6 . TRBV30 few TGTGCCTGGAGTGAGGGGGGCGTCGGGAGACCCCTCCACTTT CAWSEGGVGRPLHF
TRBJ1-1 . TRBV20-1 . TGCAGTGCTTGGTGGACTGAAGCTTTCTTT CSAWWTEAFF
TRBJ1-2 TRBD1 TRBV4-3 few TGCGCCAGCAGCCAAGGTGGACAGGGGAGGTATGGCTACACCTTC CASSQGGQGRYGYTF
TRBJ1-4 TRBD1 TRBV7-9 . TGTGCCAGCAGCTTCACAGGGGGGCGGGAAAAACTGTTTTTT CASSFTGGREKLFF
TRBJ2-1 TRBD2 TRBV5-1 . TGCGCCAGCAGCCCCCGGACTAGCGAATACAATGAGCAGTTCTTC CASSPRTSEYNEQFF
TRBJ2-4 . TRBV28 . TGTGCCAGCAGAAGTACTAGGGGCATTCAGTACTTC CASRSTRGIQYF
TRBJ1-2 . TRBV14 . TGTGCCAGCAGCCAAAACTCCGGGACATCAGGCTACACCTTC CASSQNSGTSGYTF
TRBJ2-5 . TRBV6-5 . TGTGCCAGCAGACAAGGACAGTATGAGACCCAGTACTTC CASRQGQYETQYF
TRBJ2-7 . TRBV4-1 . TGCGCCAGCAGCCCCTCCGGCAGGGTATCTTTCCACTTC CASSPSGRVSFHF
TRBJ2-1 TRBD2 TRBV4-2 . TGTGCCAGCAGCCAAGATGGGCTAGCGGGGGGACCGTCCAATGAGCAGTTCTTC CASSQDGLAGGPSNEQFF
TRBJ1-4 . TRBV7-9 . TGTGCCAGCAGCTTAGGGACCGACAAATTGTTGAGTGAAAAACTGTTTTTT CASSLGTDKLLSEKLFF
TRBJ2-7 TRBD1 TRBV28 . TGTGCCAGCAGCCTACGGACAGGGGGGTACTACGAGCAGTACTTC CASSLRTGGYYEQYF
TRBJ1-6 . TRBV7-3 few TGTGCCAGCAGTTCGCAGGGAGTCGGTTCACCCCTCCACTTT CASSSQGVGSPLHF
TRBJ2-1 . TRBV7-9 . TGTGCCAGCAGCTTAGGAGGGAAGTACAATGAGCAGTTCTTC CASSLGGKYNEQFF
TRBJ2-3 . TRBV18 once TGTGCCAGCTCACCATCAACGGGGGGCCTCACAGATACGCAGTATTTT CASSPSTGGLTDTQYF
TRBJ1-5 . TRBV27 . TGTGCCAGCAGTTTTCGACCCTATAGCAATCAGCCCCAGCATTTT CASSFRPYSNQPQHF
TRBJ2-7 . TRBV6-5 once TGTGCCAGCAGTTACGGGAAGGACAGCCAGGAGCAGTACTTC CASSYGKDSQEQYF
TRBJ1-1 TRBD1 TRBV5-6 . TGTGCCAGCAGCTGGAGGACAGGACAACCCATGAACACTGAAGCTTTCTTT CASSWRTGQPMNTEAFF
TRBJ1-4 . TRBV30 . TGTGCCTGGAGTGTCGGAGGGATGCTTGGCGAAAAACTGTTTTTT CAWSVGGMLGEKLFF
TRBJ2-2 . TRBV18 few TGTGCCAGCTCACCTCAGGGCGCTTCGAACACCGGGGAGCTGTTTTTT CASSPQGASNTGELFF
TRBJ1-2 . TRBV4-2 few TGTGCCAGCTCAGGGGAGAACTATGGCTACACCTTC CASSGENYGYTF